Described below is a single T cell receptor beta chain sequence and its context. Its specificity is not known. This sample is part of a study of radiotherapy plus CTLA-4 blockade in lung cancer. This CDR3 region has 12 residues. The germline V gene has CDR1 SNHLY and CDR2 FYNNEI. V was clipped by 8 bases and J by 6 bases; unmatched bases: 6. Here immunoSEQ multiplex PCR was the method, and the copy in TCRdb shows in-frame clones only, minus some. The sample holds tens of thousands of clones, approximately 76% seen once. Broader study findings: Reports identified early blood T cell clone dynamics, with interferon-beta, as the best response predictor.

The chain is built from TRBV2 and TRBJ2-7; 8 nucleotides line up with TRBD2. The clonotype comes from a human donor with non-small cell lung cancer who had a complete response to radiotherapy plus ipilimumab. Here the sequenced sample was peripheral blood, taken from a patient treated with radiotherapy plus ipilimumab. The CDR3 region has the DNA TGTGCCAGCCGGATAGCGGGAAGCGAGCAGTACTTC. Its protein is CASRIAGSEQYF.